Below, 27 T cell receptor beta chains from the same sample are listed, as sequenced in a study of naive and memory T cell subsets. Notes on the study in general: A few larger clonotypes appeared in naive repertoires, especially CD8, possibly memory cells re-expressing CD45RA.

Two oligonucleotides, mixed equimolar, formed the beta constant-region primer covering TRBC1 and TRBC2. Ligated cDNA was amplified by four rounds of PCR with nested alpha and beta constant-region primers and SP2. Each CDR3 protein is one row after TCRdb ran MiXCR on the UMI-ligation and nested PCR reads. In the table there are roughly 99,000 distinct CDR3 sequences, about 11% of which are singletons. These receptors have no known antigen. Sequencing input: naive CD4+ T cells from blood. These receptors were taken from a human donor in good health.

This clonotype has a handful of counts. CDR3: CASRVATTGELFF. In nucleotides, the CDR3 is TGTGCCAGCAGGGTGGCTACCACCGGGGAGCTGTTTTTT. This chain uses TRBV6-5 with TRBJ2-2; no clear D. The CDR3 totals 13 residues. From germline, CDR1 is MNHEY and CDR2 SVGAGI. V gave up 6 bases and J gave up 4 bases, with 9 bases separating them.

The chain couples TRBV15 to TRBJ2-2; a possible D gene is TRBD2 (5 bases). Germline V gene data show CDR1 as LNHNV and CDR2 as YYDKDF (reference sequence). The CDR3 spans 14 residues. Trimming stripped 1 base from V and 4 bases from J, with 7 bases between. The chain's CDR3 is CATSRAGSTGELFF. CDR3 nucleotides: TGTGCCACCAGCAGAGCTGGGAGCACCGGGGAGCTGTTTTTT.

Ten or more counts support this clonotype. The CDR3, as DNA: TGCAGCGCCCTGACAGAGATAGCCAAAAACATTCAGTACTTC. Translated: CSALTEIAKNIQYF. The J gene is TRBJ2-4, the V gene TRBV29-1, with D possibly being TRBD1 (5 bases). V was cut by 7 bases and J by 0 bases, with 13 bases left in between. Germline CDR1 reads SQVTM; CDR2 reads ANQGSEA. This CDR3 has 14 amino acids.

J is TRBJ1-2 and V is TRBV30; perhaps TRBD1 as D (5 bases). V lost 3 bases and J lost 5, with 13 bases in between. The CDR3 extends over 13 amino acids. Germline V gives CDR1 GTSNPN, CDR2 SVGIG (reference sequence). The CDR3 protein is CAWSAGTQYGYTF. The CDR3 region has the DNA TGTGCCTGGAGCGCCGGGACTCAGTATGGCTACACCTTC. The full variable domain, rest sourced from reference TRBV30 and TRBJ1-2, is SQTIHQWPATLVQPVGSPLSLECTVEGTSNPNLYWYRQAAGRGLQLLFYSVGIGQISSEVPQNLSASRPQDRQFILSSKKLLLSDSGFYLCAWSAGTQYGYTFGSGTRLTVV.

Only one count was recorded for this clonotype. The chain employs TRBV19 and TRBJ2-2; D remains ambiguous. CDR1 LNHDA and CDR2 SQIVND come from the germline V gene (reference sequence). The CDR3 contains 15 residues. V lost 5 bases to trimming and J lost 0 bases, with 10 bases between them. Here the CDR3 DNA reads TGTGCCAGTAGTCGCGATGTGGCGAACACCGGGGAGCTGTTTTTT. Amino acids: CASSRDVANTGELFF. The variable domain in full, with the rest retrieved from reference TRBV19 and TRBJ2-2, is DGGITQSPKYLFRKEGQNVTLSCEQNLNHDAMYWYRQDPGQGLRLIYYSQIVNDFQKGDIAEGYSVSREKKESFPLTVTSAQKNPTAFYLCASSRDVANTGELFFGEGSRLTVL.

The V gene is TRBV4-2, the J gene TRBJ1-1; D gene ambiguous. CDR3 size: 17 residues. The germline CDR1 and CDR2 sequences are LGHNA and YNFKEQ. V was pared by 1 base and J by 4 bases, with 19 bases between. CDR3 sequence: CASSQAIYRRTGTEAFF. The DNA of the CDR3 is TGTGCCAGCAGCCAAGCGATTTATCGCAGAACGGGCACTGAAGCTTTCTTT.

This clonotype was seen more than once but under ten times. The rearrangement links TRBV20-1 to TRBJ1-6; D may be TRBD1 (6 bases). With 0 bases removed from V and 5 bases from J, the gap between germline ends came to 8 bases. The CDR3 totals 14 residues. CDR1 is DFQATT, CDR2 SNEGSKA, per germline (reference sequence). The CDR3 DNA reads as TGCAGTGCTAGAGAGTACAGGGATAATTCACCCCTCCACTTT. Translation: CSAREYRDNSPLHF.

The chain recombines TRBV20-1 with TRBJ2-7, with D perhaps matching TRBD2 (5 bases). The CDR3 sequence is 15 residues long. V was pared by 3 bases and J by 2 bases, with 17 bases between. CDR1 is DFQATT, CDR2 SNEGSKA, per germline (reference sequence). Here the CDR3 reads CSASQPALGPYEQYF. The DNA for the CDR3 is TGCAGTGCTAGCCAACCGGCACTAGGTCCCTACGAGCAGTACTTC.

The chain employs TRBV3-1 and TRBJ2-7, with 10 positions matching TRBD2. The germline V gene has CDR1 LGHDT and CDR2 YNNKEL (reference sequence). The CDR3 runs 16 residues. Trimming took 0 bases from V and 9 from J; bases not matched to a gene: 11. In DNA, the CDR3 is TGTGCCAGCAGCCAAGATGAGGCTAGCGGGGGAACAGGGCAGTACTTC. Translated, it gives CASSQDEASGGTGQYF.

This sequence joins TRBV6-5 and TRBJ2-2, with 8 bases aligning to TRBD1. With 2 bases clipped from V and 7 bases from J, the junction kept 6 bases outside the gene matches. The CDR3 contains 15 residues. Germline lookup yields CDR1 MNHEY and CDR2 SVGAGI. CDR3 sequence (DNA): TGTGCCAGCAGTTACGACAGGGGTGGCGACGGGGAGCTGTTTTTT. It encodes CASSYDRGGDGELFF.

Here the CDR3 reads CASSYKLAASTDTQYF. The CDR3 nucleotides read TGTGCCAGCAGTTACAAACTAGCGGCTAGCACAGATACGCAGTATTTT. The chain carries TRBV7-9 and TRBJ2-3; 8 nucleotides line up with TRBD2. CDR3 length: 16 amino acids. Germline CDR1 is SEHNR and CDR2 is FQNEAQ (reference sequence). Trimming cost V 6 bases and J 0 bases; bases outside gene matches: 8.

DNA of the CDR3: TGTGCCAGCAGCTTAAGGGAAACAGGGAACTCTGGGGCCAACGTCCTGACTTTC. The encoded protein is CASSLRETGNSGANVLTF. V and J are TRBV7-8 and TRBJ2-6; maybe TRBD1 (6 bases). The germline CDR1 and CDR2 sequences are SGHVS and FQNEAQ. The CDR3 has 18 residues. With 2 bases removed from V and 0 bases from J, the gap between germline ends came to 14 bases.

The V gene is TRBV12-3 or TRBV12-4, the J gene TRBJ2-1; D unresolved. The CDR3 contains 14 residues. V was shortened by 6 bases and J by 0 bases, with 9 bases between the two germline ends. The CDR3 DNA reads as TGTGCCAGCAGACTCTCCAGCTCCTACAATGAGCAGTTCTTC. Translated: CASRLSSSYNEQFF.

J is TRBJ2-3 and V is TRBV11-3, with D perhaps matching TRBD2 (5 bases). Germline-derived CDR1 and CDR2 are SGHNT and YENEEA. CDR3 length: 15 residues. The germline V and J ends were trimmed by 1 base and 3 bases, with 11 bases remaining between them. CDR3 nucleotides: TGTGCCAGCAGCTTAGGGACTTTAGGGACAGATACGCAGTATTTT. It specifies CASSLGTLGTDTQYF.

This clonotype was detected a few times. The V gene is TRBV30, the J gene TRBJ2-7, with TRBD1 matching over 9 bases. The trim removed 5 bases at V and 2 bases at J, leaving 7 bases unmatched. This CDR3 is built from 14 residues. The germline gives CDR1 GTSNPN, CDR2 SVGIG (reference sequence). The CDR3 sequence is CAWEGRQGAYEQYF. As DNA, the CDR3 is TGTGCCTGGGAGGGCCGACAGGGGGCCTACGAGCAGTACTTC.

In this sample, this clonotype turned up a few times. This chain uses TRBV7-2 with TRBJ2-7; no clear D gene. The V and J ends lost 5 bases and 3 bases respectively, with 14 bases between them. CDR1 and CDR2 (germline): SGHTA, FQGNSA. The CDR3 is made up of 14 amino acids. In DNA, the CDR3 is TGTGCCAGCAGCGCCCGCGACATCTTCTACGAGCAGTACTTC. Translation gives CASSARDIFYEQYF.

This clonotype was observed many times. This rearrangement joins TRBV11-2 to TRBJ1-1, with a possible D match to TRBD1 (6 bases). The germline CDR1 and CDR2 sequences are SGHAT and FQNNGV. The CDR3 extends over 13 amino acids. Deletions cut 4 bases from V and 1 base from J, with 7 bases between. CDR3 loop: CASSSQGNTEAFF. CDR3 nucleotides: TGTGCCAGCAGCTCACAGGGGAACACTGAAGCTTTCTTT.

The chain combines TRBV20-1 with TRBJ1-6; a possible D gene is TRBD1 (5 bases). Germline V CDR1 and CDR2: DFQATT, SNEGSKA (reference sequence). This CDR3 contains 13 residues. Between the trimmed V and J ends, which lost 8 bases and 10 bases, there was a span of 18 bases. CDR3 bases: TGCAGTCCCTTGGGGCCAACAGGATCACCCCTCCACTTT. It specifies CSPLGPTGSPLHF.

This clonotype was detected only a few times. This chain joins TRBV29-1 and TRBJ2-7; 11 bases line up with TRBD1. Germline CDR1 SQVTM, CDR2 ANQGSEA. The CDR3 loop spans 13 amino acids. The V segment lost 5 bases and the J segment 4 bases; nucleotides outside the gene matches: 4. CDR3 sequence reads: CSVRTGGQYEQYF. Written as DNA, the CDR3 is TGCAGCGTTAGGACAGGGGGCCAGTACGAGCAGTACTTC.

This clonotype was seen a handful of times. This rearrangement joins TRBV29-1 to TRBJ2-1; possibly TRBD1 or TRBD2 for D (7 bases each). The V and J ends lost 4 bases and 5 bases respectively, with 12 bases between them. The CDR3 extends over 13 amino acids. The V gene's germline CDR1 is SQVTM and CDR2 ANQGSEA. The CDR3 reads CSVGRGGDNEQFF. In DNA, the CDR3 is TGCAGCGTTGGCAGGGGGGGTGACAATGAGCAGTTCTTC.

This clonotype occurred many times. The chain's CDR3 is CASSPDSAPLHF. The CDR3 DNA follows: TGTGCCAGCAGCCCCGACTCTGCGCCCCTCCACTTT. This sequence joins TRBV2 and TRBJ1-6; D is ambiguous. The CDR3 length is 12 residues. With 6 bases removed from V and 13 bases from J, the gap between germline ends came to 13 bases. Germline V gene data show CDR1 as SNHLY and CDR2 as FYNNEI.

CDR3 loop: CASSIRTGTSRYNEQFF. The CDR3 DNA reads TGTGCCAGTAGTATACGGACCGGGACTAGCAGATACAATGAGCAGTTCTTC. The chain carries TRBV19 and TRBJ2-1, with TRBD2 identical over 9 bases. CDR1 LNHDA and CDR2 SQIVND come from the germline V gene (reference sequence). Unmatched junction bases numbered 9, after V lost 2 bases and J lost 4 bases. The CDR3 sequence is 17 residues long.

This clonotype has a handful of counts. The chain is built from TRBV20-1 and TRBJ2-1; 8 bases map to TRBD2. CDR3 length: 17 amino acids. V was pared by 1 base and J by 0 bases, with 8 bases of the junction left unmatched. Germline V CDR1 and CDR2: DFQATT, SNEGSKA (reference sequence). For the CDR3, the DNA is TGCAGTGCTAGAGCCCTAGCGGGCCTGAGCTCCTACAATGAGCAGTTCTTC. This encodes CSARALAGLSSYNEQFF.

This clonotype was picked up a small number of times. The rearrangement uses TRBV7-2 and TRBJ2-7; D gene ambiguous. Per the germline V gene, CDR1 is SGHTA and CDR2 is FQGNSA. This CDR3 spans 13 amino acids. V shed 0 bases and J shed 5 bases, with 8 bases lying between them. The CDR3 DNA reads TGTGCCAGCAGCTTAGCGAGCAGCCACGAGCAGTACTTC. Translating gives CASSLASSHEQYF.

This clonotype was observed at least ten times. CDR3 amino acids: CASSEYKSPFTTDTQYF. The DNA for the CDR3 is TGTGCCAGCAGTGAATATAAGTCCCCCTTCACCACAGATACGCAGTATTTT. The rearrangement links TRBV25-1 to TRBJ2-3, with D uncertain. V was clipped by 0 bases and J by 2 bases, with 15 bases between them. This CDR3 has 17 residues. CDR1 MGHDK and CDR2 SYGVNS come from the germline V gene.

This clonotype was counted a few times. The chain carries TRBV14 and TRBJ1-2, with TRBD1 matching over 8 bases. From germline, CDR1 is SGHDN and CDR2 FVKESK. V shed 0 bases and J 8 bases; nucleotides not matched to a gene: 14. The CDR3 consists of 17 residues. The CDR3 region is CASSQDKTSQGATGYTF. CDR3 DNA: TGTGCCAGCAGCCAAGACAAGACTAGTCAGGGGGCGACGGGCTACACCTTC.

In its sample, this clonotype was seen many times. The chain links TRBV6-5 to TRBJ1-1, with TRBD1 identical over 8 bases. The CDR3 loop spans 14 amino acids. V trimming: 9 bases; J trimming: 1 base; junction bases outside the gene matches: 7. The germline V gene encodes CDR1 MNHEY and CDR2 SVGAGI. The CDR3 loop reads CASSRGRGNTEAFF. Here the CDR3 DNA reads TGTGCCAGTAGCAGGGGGCGCGGGAACACTGAAGCTTTCTTT.